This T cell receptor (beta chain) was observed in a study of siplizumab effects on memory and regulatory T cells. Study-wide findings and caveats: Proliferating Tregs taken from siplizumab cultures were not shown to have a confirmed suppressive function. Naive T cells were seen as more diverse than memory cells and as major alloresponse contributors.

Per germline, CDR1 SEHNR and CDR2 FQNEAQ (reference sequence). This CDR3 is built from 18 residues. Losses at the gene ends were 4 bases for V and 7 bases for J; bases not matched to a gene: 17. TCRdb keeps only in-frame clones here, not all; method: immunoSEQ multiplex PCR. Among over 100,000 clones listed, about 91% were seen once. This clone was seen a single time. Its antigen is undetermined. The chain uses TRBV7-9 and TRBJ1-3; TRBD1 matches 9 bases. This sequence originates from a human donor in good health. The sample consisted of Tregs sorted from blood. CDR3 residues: CASSSKKGQGNYGNTIYF. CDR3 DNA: TGTGCCAGCAGCTCAAAAAAGGGACAGGGTAATTATGGGAACACCATATATTTT.